This T cell receptor beta chain was obtained from a study of T cells in Graves' hyperthyroidism and ophthalmopathy. General study points: Patients with ophthalmopathy were separated from those with stable hyperthyroidism by a 13 V-J model.

RNA transcripts gave rise to amplified TCR beta CDR3 regions. The HTBI primer set drove a first-round RT-PCR of the TCR CDR3. TCRdb called the multiplex PCR reads again in MiXCR, with one record for every CDR3 protein. The sample contains approximately 410,000 distinct CDR3 sequences, about 13% of which appear only once. V was clipped by 2 bases and J by 8 bases; unmatched bases: 8. Germline CDR1 reads SGHTA; CDR2 reads FQGNSA. CDR3 length: 15 residues. The table lists this clonotype with a few counts. The antigen remains unidentified. Sequencing was done on a sample of blood. This TCR came from a woman between 18 and 30 years old with Graves' hyperthyroidism. This chain joins TRBV7-2 and TRBJ1-4, with 7 bases matching TRBD1. The CDR3 region has the DNA TGTGCCAGCAGCTTAAACAGGGGCGTCGGAGAAAAACTGTTTTTT. Its translation: CASSLNRGVGEKLFF.